This section outlines one T cell receptor (beta chain) sequence together with its context. Assay: immunoSEQ multiplex PCR; the TCRdb copy retains only in-frame clones and omits some. Of nearly 200,000 clones listed, about 85% are singletons. These data are taken from a study of blood T cell repertoires in COVID-19. The specimen sequenced was peripheral blood. This TCR derives from a human donor in a cohort sampled during active COVID-19.

The CDR3 bases are TGCGCCAGCAGTCGCCTCCCAGACAGGCCGGGCACAGATACGCAGTATTTT. It encodes CASSRLPDRPGTDTQYF. The chain joins TRBV10-1 to TRBJ2-3; tentatively, D is TRBD1 (6 bases). The CDR3 extends over 17 amino acids. Germline-derived CDR1 and CDR2 are WNHNN and SYGVQD (reference sequence). Trimming removed 5 bases at V and 1 base at J, with 19 bases between.